This record looks at one T cell receptor beta chain sequence and its context. The entry originates in a study of cytomegalovirus exposure and HLA in healthy donors. Study as a whole: The same platform was used for the 130 or so validation repertoires as for the approximately 720 first-cohort repertoires, as reported in a later analysis.

Trimming removed 7 bases from V and 6 bases from J; junction bases left unmatched: 6. The CDR3 is 13 residues long. Per the germline V gene, CDR1 is MNHEY and CDR2 is SVGAGI. Sequencing used immunoSEQ multiplex PCR; TCRdb keeps in-frame clones, though not all of them. The profile shows approximately 46,000 clones, around 91% of them singletons. Sequences were obtained from PBMCs. This receptor was taken from a man aged 18 to 30 in good health and CMV-seronegative. The chain has TRBV6-5 and TRBJ2-1; 7 bases line up with TRBD2. CDR3 residues: CASMGRAANEQFF. The CDR3 nucleotides are TGTGCCAGCATGGGGAGGGCCGCCAATGAGCAGTTCTTC.